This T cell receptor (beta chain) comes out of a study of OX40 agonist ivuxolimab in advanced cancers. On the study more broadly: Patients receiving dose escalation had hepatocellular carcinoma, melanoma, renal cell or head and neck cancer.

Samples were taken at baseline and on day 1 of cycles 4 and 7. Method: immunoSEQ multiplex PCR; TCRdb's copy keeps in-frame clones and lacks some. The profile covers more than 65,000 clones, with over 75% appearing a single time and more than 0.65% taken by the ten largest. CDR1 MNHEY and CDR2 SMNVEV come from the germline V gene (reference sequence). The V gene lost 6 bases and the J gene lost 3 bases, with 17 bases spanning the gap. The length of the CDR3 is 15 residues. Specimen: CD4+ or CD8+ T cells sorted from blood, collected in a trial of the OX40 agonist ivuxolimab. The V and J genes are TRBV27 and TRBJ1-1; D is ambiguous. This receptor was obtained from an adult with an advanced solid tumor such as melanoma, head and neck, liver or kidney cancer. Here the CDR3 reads CASSLLGGLHTEAFF. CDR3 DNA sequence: TGTGCCAGCAGCCTCCTGGGAGGGCTGCACACTGAAGCTTTCTTT.